This record covers a single T cell receptor beta chain. The antigen is unknown. TCRdb's table, derived via immunoSEQ multiplex PCR, lists solely in-frame clones and lacks some. The profile shows 91,000 or so clones, over 75% of them singletons. The sample comes from a study of OX40 agonist ivuxolimab in advanced cancers. Overall study context: Ivuxolimab, an antibody that agonizes OX40 (CD134), was administered to the patients.

Researchers took blood at baseline, on cycle 4 day 1, and on cycle 7 day 1. Germline V gives CDR1 SGHRS, CDR2 YFSETQ. V was pared by 3 bases and J by 4 bases, with 5 bases of the junction left unmatched. The CDR3 spans 16 residues. Regarding the study as a whole: Certain nonresponders likewise exhibited a low normalized T-cell clonal expansion. Mean expanded clone counts were higher in CD8+ than CD4+ T cells.

V gene TRBV5-1 combines with J gene TRBJ2-3; the match to TRBD2 covers 13 bases. Sequencing was performed on CD4+ or CD8+ T cells sorted from blood, taken in a trial of the OX40 agonist ivuxolimab. The TCR was taken from an adult with an advanced solid tumor such as melanoma, head and neck, liver or kidney cancer. Here the CDR3 reads CASSWGLAGYADTQYF. For the CDR3, the DNA is TGCGCCAGCAGCTGGGGACTAGCGGGATATGCAGATACGCAGTATTTT. The full variable domain, rest sourced from reference TRBV5-1 and TRBJ2-3, is KAGVTQTPRYLIKTRGQQVTLSCSPISGHRSVSWYQQTPGQGLQFLFEYFSETQRNKGNFPGRFSGRQFSNSRSEMNVSTLELGDSALYLCASSWGLAGYADTQYFGPGTRLTVL.